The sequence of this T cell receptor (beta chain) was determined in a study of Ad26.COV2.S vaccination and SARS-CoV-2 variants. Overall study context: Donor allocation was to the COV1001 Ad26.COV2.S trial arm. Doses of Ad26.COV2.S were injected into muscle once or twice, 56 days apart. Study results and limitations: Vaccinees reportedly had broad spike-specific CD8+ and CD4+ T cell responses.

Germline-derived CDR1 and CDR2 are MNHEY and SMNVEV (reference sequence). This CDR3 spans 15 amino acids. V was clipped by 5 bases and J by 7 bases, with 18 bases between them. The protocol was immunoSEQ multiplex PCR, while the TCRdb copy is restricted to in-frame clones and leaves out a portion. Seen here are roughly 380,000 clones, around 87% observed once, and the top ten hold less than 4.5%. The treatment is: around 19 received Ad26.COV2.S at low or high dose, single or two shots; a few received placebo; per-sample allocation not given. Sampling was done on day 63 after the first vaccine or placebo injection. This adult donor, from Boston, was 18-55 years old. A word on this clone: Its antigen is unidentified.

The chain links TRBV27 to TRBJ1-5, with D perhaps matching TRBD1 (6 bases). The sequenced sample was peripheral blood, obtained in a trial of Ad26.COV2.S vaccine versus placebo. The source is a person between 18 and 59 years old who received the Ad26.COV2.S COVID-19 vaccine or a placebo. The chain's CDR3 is CASSPLARGGQPQHF. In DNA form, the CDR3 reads TGTGCCAGCAGTCCCCTTGCCCGCGGGGGCCAGCCCCAGCATTTT.